The TCR beta chain described here comes from a study of identical twins. TCRdb analysed the 5' RACE reads with MiXCR anew, one entry per CDR3 protein. The top ten clones hold more than 7% of a sample with 150,000 or so distinct CDR3 sequences, under 4.5% of them seen once. This clonotype was recorded many times. Its ends do not fully match the called genes, so a read error is possible. The length of the CDR3 is 17 residues. Germline CDR1 and CDR2: SGHVS and FQNEAQ. The chain carries TRBV7-8 and TRBJ2-2; 9 positions match TRBD2. This clonotype was sampled from a man aged 18 to 30 in good health. The sample taken for sequencing was memory T cells sorted from blood. The DNA for the CDR3 is TGTGCCAGCAGTTTAGTAGCGGGAGCTTTTGGCGTCGGGGAGCTGTTTTTT. Amino acids: CASSLVAGAFGVGELFF.